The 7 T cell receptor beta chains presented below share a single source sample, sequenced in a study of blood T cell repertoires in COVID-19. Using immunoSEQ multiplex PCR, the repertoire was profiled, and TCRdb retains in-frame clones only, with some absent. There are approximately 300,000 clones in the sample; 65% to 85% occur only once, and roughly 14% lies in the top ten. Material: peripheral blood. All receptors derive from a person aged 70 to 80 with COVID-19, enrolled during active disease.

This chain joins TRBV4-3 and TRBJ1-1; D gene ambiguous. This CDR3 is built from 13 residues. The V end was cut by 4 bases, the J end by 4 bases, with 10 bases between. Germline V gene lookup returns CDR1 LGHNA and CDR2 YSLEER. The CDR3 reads CASSRVLSTEAFF. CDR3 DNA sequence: TGCGCCAGCAGCCGCGTTTTGAGCACTGAAGCTTTCTTT.

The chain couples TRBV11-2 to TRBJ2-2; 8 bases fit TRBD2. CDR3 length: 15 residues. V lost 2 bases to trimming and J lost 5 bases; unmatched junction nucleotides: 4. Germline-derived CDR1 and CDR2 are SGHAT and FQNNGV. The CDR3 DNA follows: TGTGCCAGCAGCTTAACCGGGGGGGCGACCGGGGAGCTGTTTTTT. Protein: CASSLTGGATGELFF.

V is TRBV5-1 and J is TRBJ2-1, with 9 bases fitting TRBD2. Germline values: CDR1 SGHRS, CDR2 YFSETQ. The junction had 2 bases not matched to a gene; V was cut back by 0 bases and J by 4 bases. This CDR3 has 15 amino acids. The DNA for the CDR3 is TGCGCCAGCAGCTTGGTTAGCGGGGGATACAATGAGCAGTTCTTC. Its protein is CASSLVSGGYNEQFF.

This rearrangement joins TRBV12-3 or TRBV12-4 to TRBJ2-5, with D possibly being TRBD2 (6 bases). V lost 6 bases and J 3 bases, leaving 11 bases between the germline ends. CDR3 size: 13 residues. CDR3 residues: CASSLPGEETQYF. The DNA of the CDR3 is TGTGCCAGCAGCTTACCGGGAGAAGAGACCCAGTACTTC.

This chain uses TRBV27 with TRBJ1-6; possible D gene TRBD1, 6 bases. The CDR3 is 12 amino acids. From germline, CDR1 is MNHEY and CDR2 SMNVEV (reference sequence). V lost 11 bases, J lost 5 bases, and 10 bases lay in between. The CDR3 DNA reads TGTGCCGCTGGGGGCAATAATTCACCCCTCCACTTT. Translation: CAAGGNNSPLHF.

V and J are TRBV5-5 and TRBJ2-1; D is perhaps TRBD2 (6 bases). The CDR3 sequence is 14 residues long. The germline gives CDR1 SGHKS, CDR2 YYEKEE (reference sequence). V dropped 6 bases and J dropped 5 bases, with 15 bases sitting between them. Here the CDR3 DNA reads TGTGCCAGCATCAGGCGGGACCAGAACAATGAGCAGTTCTTC. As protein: CASIRRDQNNEQFF.

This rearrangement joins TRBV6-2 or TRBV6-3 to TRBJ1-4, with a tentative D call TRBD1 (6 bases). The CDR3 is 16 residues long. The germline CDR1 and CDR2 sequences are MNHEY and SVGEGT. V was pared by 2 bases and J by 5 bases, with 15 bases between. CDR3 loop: CASSYETGLTNEKLFF. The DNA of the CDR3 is TGTGCCAGCAGTTACGAGACAGGCCTAACCAATGAAAAACTGTTTTTT.